This TCR beta chain derives from a study of T cell repertoires in cytomegalovirus infection. Study-level information: Both CMV infection and a matching HLA type were indicated by public TCR beta signatures.

This clonotype was found a few times. The antigen remains undetermined. CDR3 length equals 15 residues. V lost 2 bases, J lost 1 base, and 11 bases lay in between. Germline V lookup: CDR1 LNHNV, CDR2 YYDKDF (reference sequence). General study points: CMV carriers having the relevant HLA were flagged by cumulative public TCR beta family frequency. In two of eight donors, the top clonotype was HLA-C-restricted CMV-specific.

TCRdb processed the reads anew with MiXCR; each CDR3 protein has one entry. The data contain 150,000 or so distinct CDR3 sequences, 15% to 20% of them singletons. The sequenced sample consisted of CD8+ T cells from PBMCs. The chain recombines TRBV15 with TRBJ2-5; D is undetermined. This receptor was obtained from a human donor in good health (CMV status not recorded). Some clones in this sample may be carry-over from other donors' samples. CDR3 residues: CATSRSKSPQETQYF. The CDR3 coding sequence is TGTGCCACCAGCAGATCGAAGTCCCCCCAAGAGACCCAGTACTTC.